This T cell receptor beta chain was obtained from a study of shared clonotypes between healthy human individuals. Study at large: Every donor yielded three CD4 naive, three CD4 memory, two CD8 naive and one CD8 memory plate.

Looked up from germline, CDR1 is SGDLS and CDR2 is YYNGEE. CDR3 length equals 13 residues. The V gene lost 4 bases and the J gene lost 6 bases, with 11 bases spanning the gap. The repertoire was sequenced with immunoSEQ multiplex PCR; TCRdb's copy has only in-frame clones and lacks some. The repertoire holds approximately 330,000 clones, with roughly 80% as singletons. The sequence derives from a man between 25 and 39 years old in good health. The chain carries TRBV9 and TRBJ1-3; D is perhaps TRBD1 (5 bases). The specimen sequenced was memory CD4+ T cells sorted from blood. Subset denoted: CD45RA-negative fraction. CDR3 in amino acids: CASSPRTQNTIYF. Written as DNA, the CDR3 is TGTGCCAGCAGCCCGCGGACACAAAACACCATATATTTT.